These T cell receptor beta chains were read from a single sample in a study of Graves' ophthalmopathy and Graves' hyperthyroidism. TCRdb itself ran the multiplex PCR reads through MiXCR, one entry per CDR3 protein. The profile shows some 370,000 distinct CDR3 sequences, roughly 15% of them singletons. The source material was peripheral blood. The source is an adult woman with stable Graves' hyperthyroidism. Each CDR3 is given with its conserved first and last residue. The D gene is left open where the match is weak. The listing skips clone size in some rows; elsewhere it reads once, few, many or a size class.

cdr3_nt: TGTGCCACCAGTGACCCTGGGGGGTCTGAAGCTTTCTTT
cdr3_aa: CATSDPGGSEAFF
d_call: NA
cdr3_length: 13
clone_size: many
j_call: TRBJ1-1
v_call: TRBV24-1

cdr3_nt: TGTGCCAGCAGTTTATCTAGTAGAACGCTAAAGAGGGGTCCTAGCGCGTACGAGCAGTACTTC
cdr3_aa: CASSLSSRTLKRGPSAYEQYF
d_call: NA
cdr3_length: 21
clone_size: many
j_call: TRBJ2-7
v_call: TRBV27

cdr3_nt: TGTGCCAGCAGGAGACAGGTGAACACCGGGGAGCTGTTTTTT
cdr3_aa: CASRRQVNTGELFF
d_call: NA
cdr3_length: 14
clone_size: many
j_call: TRBJ2-2
v_call: TRBV6-5

cdr3_nt: TGTGCCACAAGACTAACCCTGGCGGGGACCGGGGAGACCCAGTACTTC
cdr3_aa: CATRLTLAGTGETQYF
d_call: NA
cdr3_length: 16
clone_size: many
j_call: TRBJ2-5
v_call: TRBV10-3

cdr3_nt: TGTGCCAGCAGGGCGACGGAGAACACTGAAGCTTTCTTT
cdr3_aa: CASRATENTEAFF
d_call: NA
cdr3_length: 13
clone_size: many
j_call: TRBJ1-1
v_call: TRBV28

cdr3_nt: TGTGCCAGCAGCTACGTCGAAGGGTACGAGCAGTACTTC
cdr3_aa: CASSYVEGYEQYF
d_call: NA
cdr3_length: 13
clone_size: many
j_call: TRBJ2-7
v_call: TRBV5-6

cdr3_nt: TGTGCCAGTAGTACCCACAGGGCCCCACAAGAGACCCAGTACTTC
cdr3_aa: CASSTHRAPQETQYF
d_call: NA
cdr3_length: 15
clone_size: many
j_call: TRBJ2-5
v_call: TRBV19

cdr3_nt: TGCGCCAGCAGCCCACGGACGGTCCGACCTGGAAACACCATATATTTT
cdr3_aa: CASSPRTVRPGNTIYF
d_call: NA
cdr3_length: 16
clone_size: many
j_call: TRBJ1-3
v_call: TRBV5-1

cdr3_nt: TGTGCCAGCAGTGACACAGGGGTGGGCTACACCTTC
cdr3_aa: CASSDTGVGYTF
d_call: TRBD1
cdr3_length: 12
clone_size: many
j_call: TRBJ1-2
v_call: TRBV6-4

cdr3_nt: TGCGCCAGCAGCCAAGATCCAACTAGAGGCACCTACGAGCAGTACTTC
cdr3_aa: CASSQDPTRGTYEQYF
d_call: NA
cdr3_length: 16
clone_size: few
j_call: TRBJ2-7
v_call: TRBV4-1

cdr3_nt: TGTGCCTGGAGTGTGACCACTGAAGCTTTCTTT
cdr3_aa: CAWSVTTEAFF
d_call: NA
cdr3_length: 11
clone_size: few
j_call: TRBJ1-1
v_call: TRBV30

cdr3_nt: TGTGCCAGCAGGGGCAGCTCAGGCTACACCTTC
cdr3_aa: CASRGSSGYTF
d_call: NA
cdr3_length: 11
clone_size: many
j_call: TRBJ1-2
v_call: TRBV28

cdr3_nt: TGTGCCAGCACCTTGAGGGGTCCAGGAAAAACCGGGGAGCTGTTTTTT
cdr3_aa: CASTLRGPGKTGELFF
d_call: NA
cdr3_length: 16
clone_size: many
j_call: TRBJ2-2
v_call: TRBV13

cdr3_nt: TGTGCCAGCCACGGGGCAGGATCAGGAAACACCATATATTTT
cdr3_aa: CASHGAGSGNTIYF
d_call: NA
cdr3_length: 14
clone_size: many
j_call: TRBJ1-3
v_call: TRBV6-1

cdr3_nt: TGTGCCAGCATCACTTTGGGGAACACCGGGGAGCTGTTTTTT
cdr3_aa: CASITLGNTGELFF
d_call: NA
cdr3_length: 14
clone_size: once
j_call: TRBJ2-2
v_call: TRBV12-3/TRBV12-4

cdr3_nt: TGTGCCACAGGGGGAAACACCATATATTTT
cdr3_aa: CATGGNTIYF
d_call: NA
cdr3_length: 10
clone_size: NA
j_call: TRBJ1-3
v_call: TRBV10-3

cdr3_nt: TGTGCCAGCAGTTTTCCAGACAGGGGGTCGGAGACCCAGTACTTC
cdr3_aa: CASSFPDRGSETQYF
d_call: TRBD1
cdr3_length: 15
clone_size: many
j_call: TRBJ2-5
v_call: TRBV6-5

cdr3_nt: TGCGCCAGCAGCTTGGTAAGGGCTAGCGGTTCTTCCTACGAGCAGTACTTC
cdr3_aa: CASSLVRASGSSYEQYF
d_call: TRBD2
cdr3_length: 17
clone_size: many
j_call: TRBJ2-7
v_call: TRBV5-1

cdr3_nt: TGTGCCACCAGTGAAATTACAGGGGGCGAGCAGTACTTC
cdr3_aa: CATSEITGGEQYF
d_call: TRBD1
cdr3_length: 13
clone_size: many
j_call: TRBJ2-7
v_call: TRBV24-1

cdr3_nt: TGTGCCAGCATCCGCGGGAGCCGGACCGGGGAGCTGTTTTTT
cdr3_aa: CASIRGSRTGELFF
d_call: TRBD2
cdr3_length: 14
clone_size: NA
j_call: TRBJ2-2
v_call: TRBV7-2

cdr3_nt: TGTGCCAGCAGTTTAGCAGACCCATATGGCTACACCTTC
cdr3_aa: CASSLADPYGYTF
d_call: NA
cdr3_length: 13
clone_size: many
j_call: TRBJ1-2
v_call: TRBV12-3/TRBV12-4

cdr3_nt: TGTACCAGCAGTGAACCTAACCGGAATCTCCGGAACACCATATATTTT
cdr3_aa: CTSSEPNRNLRNTIYF
d_call: NA
cdr3_length: 16
clone_size: once
j_call: TRBJ1-3
v_call: TRBV6-1

cdr3_nt: TGTGCCAGCAGTTGGCGCACCGGGGAGCTGTTTTTT
cdr3_aa: CASSWRTGELFF
d_call: NA
cdr3_length: 12
clone_size: many
j_call: TRBJ2-2
v_call: TRBV12-3/TRBV12-4

cdr3_nt: TGTGCCAGCAGCTTGGGTGTTGGTTCCGGGGAGCTGTTTTTT
cdr3_aa: CASSLGVGSGELFF
d_call: NA
cdr3_length: 14
clone_size: many
j_call: TRBJ2-2
v_call: TRBV11-3

cdr3_nt: TGTGCCAGCAGCTCTATAAACACCGGGGAGCTGTTTTTT
cdr3_aa: CASSSINTGELFF
d_call: NA
cdr3_length: 13
clone_size: many
j_call: TRBJ2-2
v_call: TRBV6-1

cdr3_nt: TGTGCCAGCAGAACAGGGGGCATGTCACCCCTCCACTTT
cdr3_aa: CASRTGGMSPLHF
d_call: TRBD1
cdr3_length: 13
clone_size: many
j_call: TRBJ1-6
v_call: TRBV12-3/TRBV12-4

cdr3_nt: TGTGCCACCAGTGATGGGGAGTTTAGCAATCAGCCCCAGCATTTT
cdr3_aa: CATSDGEFSNQPQHF
d_call: NA
cdr3_length: 15
clone_size: many
j_call: TRBJ1-5
v_call: TRBV24-1

cdr3_nt: TGTGCCAGCAGCCTAAGACAGGCCGTTTTCTTT
cdr3_aa: CASSLRQAVFF
d_call: NA
cdr3_length: 11
clone_size: many
j_call: TRBJ1-1
v_call: TRBV7-9

cdr3_nt: TGTGCCAGCAGTTTCATGAGGGACGGTCCCCAGCATTTT
cdr3_aa: CASSFMRDGPQHF
d_call: NA
cdr3_length: 13
clone_size: many
j_call: TRBJ1-5
v_call: TRBV27

cdr3_nt: TGTGCCAGCAGTTACTCGGGCCCCCCGGTGTCTGGGGAGCTGTTTTTT
cdr3_aa: CASSYSGPPVSGELFF
d_call: NA
cdr3_length: 16
clone_size: NA
j_call: TRBJ2-2
v_call: TRBV6-5

cdr3_nt: TGTGCCAGCGGTTCGCCAGGGGGCGCAAACTATGGCTACACCTTC
cdr3_aa: CASGSPGGANYGYTF
d_call: TRBD1
cdr3_length: 15
clone_size: many
j_call: TRBJ1-2
v_call: TRBV6-2/TRBV6-3

cdr3_nt: TGTGCCAGCAGCCAATTTTCCGGCAATTCACCCCTCCACTTT
cdr3_aa: CASSQFSGNSPLHF
d_call: NA
cdr3_length: 14
clone_size: NA
j_call: TRBJ1-6
v_call: TRBV3-1

cdr3_nt: TGCAGCGTTGAAGATATTACTCTCGGGCCCCCCTACGAGACCCAGTACTTC
cdr3_aa: CSVEDITLGPPYETQYF
d_call: NA
cdr3_length: 17
clone_size: many
j_call: TRBJ2-5
v_call: TRBV29-1

cdr3_nt: TGTGCCAGCAGTCGACAGGGGATGGAGACCCAGTACTTC
cdr3_aa: CASSRQGMETQYF
d_call: TRBD1
cdr3_length: 13
clone_size: few
j_call: TRBJ2-5
v_call: TRBV12-3/TRBV12-4

cdr3_nt: TGTGCCAGCAGTTTCGGCGCTAGCGGGAGACTCCAAGAGACCCAGTACTTC
cdr3_aa: CASSFGASGRLQETQYF
d_call: TRBD2
cdr3_length: 17
clone_size: many
j_call: TRBJ2-5
v_call: TRBV12-3/TRBV12-4

cdr3_nt: TGTGCCAGCAAGGGGCGGAGGGCTTACCAAGAGACCCAGTACTTC
cdr3_aa: CASKGRRAYQETQYF
d_call: NA
cdr3_length: 15
clone_size: many
j_call: TRBJ2-5
v_call: TRBV7-8

cdr3_nt: TGCGCCAGCAGCTTGGCAAGACACCTGAACACTGAAGCTTTCTTT
cdr3_aa: CASSLARHLNTEAFF
d_call: NA
cdr3_length: 15
clone_size: NA
j_call: TRBJ1-1
v_call: TRBV5-1

cdr3_nt: TGTGCCAGCAGTGCGGGAGGGCCGCCCGGGGGAGCTTTCTTT
cdr3_aa: CASSAGGPPGGAFF
d_call: NA
cdr3_length: 14
clone_size: few
j_call: TRBJ1-1
v_call: TRBV28

cdr3_nt: TGTGCCACCAGCAGAGGTTCAGCTCTAGTCTATGGCTACACCTTC
cdr3_aa: CATSRGSALVYGYTF
d_call: NA
cdr3_length: 15
clone_size: many
j_call: TRBJ1-2
v_call: TRBV15

cdr3_nt: TGCGCCAGCAGCTCCGCAAAGGTGTGGCAAGAGACCCAGTACTTC
cdr3_aa: CASSSAKVWQETQYF
d_call: NA
cdr3_length: 15
clone_size: many
j_call: TRBJ2-5
v_call: TRBV5-1

cdr3_nt: TGTGCCAGCGGCCCAGAGCAGTACTTC
cdr3_aa: CASGPEQYF
d_call: NA
cdr3_length: 9
clone_size: NA
j_call: TRBJ2-7
v_call: TRBV6-1

cdr3_nt: TGCAGTGCTAGCGGGACAGGGAGGACTGAAGCCTTCTTT
cdr3_aa: CSASGTGRTEAFF
d_call: TRBD1
cdr3_length: 13
clone_size: many
j_call: TRBJ1-1
v_call: TRBV20-1

cdr3_nt: TGTGCCAGCAGTTACTCTGCCGAGAATCAGCCCCAGCATTTT
cdr3_aa: CASSYSAENQPQHF
d_call: NA
cdr3_length: 14
clone_size: many
j_call: TRBJ1-5
v_call: TRBV6-2/TRBV6-3

cdr3_nt: TGTGCCAGCAGTTACGGTCGTCAGGGGGAGCTGTTTTTT
cdr3_aa: CASSYGRQGELFF
d_call: NA
cdr3_length: 13
clone_size: many
j_call: TRBJ2-2
v_call: TRBV6-2/TRBV6-3

cdr3_nt: TGTGCCAGCAGAACGGGACAGGGCCCAGCTTTCTTT
cdr3_aa: CASRTGQGPAFF
d_call: TRBD1
cdr3_length: 12
clone_size: many
j_call: TRBJ1-1
v_call: TRBV11-2

cdr3_nt: TGTGCCAGCAGCGTAGGACTTTCCTACGAGCAGTACTTC
cdr3_aa: CASSVGLSYEQYF
d_call: NA
cdr3_length: 13
clone_size: many
j_call: TRBJ2-7
v_call: TRBV9

cdr3_nt: TGTGCCAGCAGCGAAGGACTAGGAGAGACCCAGTACTTC
cdr3_aa: CASSEGLGETQYF
d_call: TRBD2
cdr3_length: 13
clone_size: many
j_call: TRBJ2-5
v_call: TRBV6-1

cdr3_nt: TGCGCCAGCAGCCAAGATCAAGGGTTCTACGAGCAGTACTTC
cdr3_aa: CASSQDQGFYEQYF
d_call: NA
cdr3_length: 14
clone_size: NA
j_call: TRBJ2-7
v_call: TRBV4-3

cdr3_nt: TGTGCCATCAGTGAGCTTCCCCGGGTTGAATTGAACACTGAAGCTTTCTTT
cdr3_aa: CAISELPRVELNTEAFF
d_call: NA
cdr3_length: 17
clone_size: many
j_call: TRBJ1-1
v_call: TRBV10-3

cdr3_nt: TGTGCCAGCTCCTTCTGGGGAGGCTCTGGAAACACCATATATTTT
cdr3_aa: CASSFWGGSGNTIYF
d_call: NA
cdr3_length: 15
clone_size: once
j_call: TRBJ1-3
v_call: TRBV28